This section outlines one T cell receptor beta chain sequence together with its context. This entry comes from a study of beta chain features in type 1 diabetes. V trimming: 2 bases; J trimming: 2 bases; junction bases outside the gene matches: 3. From germline, CDR1 is SGHNT and CDR2 YYREEE (reference sequence). CDR3 size: 16 residues. Expressed TCRB transcripts were sequenced because the entire RNA isolate underwent reverse transcription. The protocol was immunoSEQ multiplex PCR, while the TCRdb copy is restricted to in-frame clones and leaves out a portion. The profile shows hundreds of thousands of clones, roughly an eighth of them singletons.

This clonotype originated in a woman aged 18-35 years in good health. Sequenced sample: naive CD4+ T cells from blood. The rearrangement uses TRBV5-4 and TRBJ2-3; 12 bases match TRBD2. The CDR3 is CASSFRTSGDTDTQYF. CDR3 sequence (DNA): TGTGCCAGCAGCTTCCGGACTAGCGGGGACACAGATACGCAGTATTTT.